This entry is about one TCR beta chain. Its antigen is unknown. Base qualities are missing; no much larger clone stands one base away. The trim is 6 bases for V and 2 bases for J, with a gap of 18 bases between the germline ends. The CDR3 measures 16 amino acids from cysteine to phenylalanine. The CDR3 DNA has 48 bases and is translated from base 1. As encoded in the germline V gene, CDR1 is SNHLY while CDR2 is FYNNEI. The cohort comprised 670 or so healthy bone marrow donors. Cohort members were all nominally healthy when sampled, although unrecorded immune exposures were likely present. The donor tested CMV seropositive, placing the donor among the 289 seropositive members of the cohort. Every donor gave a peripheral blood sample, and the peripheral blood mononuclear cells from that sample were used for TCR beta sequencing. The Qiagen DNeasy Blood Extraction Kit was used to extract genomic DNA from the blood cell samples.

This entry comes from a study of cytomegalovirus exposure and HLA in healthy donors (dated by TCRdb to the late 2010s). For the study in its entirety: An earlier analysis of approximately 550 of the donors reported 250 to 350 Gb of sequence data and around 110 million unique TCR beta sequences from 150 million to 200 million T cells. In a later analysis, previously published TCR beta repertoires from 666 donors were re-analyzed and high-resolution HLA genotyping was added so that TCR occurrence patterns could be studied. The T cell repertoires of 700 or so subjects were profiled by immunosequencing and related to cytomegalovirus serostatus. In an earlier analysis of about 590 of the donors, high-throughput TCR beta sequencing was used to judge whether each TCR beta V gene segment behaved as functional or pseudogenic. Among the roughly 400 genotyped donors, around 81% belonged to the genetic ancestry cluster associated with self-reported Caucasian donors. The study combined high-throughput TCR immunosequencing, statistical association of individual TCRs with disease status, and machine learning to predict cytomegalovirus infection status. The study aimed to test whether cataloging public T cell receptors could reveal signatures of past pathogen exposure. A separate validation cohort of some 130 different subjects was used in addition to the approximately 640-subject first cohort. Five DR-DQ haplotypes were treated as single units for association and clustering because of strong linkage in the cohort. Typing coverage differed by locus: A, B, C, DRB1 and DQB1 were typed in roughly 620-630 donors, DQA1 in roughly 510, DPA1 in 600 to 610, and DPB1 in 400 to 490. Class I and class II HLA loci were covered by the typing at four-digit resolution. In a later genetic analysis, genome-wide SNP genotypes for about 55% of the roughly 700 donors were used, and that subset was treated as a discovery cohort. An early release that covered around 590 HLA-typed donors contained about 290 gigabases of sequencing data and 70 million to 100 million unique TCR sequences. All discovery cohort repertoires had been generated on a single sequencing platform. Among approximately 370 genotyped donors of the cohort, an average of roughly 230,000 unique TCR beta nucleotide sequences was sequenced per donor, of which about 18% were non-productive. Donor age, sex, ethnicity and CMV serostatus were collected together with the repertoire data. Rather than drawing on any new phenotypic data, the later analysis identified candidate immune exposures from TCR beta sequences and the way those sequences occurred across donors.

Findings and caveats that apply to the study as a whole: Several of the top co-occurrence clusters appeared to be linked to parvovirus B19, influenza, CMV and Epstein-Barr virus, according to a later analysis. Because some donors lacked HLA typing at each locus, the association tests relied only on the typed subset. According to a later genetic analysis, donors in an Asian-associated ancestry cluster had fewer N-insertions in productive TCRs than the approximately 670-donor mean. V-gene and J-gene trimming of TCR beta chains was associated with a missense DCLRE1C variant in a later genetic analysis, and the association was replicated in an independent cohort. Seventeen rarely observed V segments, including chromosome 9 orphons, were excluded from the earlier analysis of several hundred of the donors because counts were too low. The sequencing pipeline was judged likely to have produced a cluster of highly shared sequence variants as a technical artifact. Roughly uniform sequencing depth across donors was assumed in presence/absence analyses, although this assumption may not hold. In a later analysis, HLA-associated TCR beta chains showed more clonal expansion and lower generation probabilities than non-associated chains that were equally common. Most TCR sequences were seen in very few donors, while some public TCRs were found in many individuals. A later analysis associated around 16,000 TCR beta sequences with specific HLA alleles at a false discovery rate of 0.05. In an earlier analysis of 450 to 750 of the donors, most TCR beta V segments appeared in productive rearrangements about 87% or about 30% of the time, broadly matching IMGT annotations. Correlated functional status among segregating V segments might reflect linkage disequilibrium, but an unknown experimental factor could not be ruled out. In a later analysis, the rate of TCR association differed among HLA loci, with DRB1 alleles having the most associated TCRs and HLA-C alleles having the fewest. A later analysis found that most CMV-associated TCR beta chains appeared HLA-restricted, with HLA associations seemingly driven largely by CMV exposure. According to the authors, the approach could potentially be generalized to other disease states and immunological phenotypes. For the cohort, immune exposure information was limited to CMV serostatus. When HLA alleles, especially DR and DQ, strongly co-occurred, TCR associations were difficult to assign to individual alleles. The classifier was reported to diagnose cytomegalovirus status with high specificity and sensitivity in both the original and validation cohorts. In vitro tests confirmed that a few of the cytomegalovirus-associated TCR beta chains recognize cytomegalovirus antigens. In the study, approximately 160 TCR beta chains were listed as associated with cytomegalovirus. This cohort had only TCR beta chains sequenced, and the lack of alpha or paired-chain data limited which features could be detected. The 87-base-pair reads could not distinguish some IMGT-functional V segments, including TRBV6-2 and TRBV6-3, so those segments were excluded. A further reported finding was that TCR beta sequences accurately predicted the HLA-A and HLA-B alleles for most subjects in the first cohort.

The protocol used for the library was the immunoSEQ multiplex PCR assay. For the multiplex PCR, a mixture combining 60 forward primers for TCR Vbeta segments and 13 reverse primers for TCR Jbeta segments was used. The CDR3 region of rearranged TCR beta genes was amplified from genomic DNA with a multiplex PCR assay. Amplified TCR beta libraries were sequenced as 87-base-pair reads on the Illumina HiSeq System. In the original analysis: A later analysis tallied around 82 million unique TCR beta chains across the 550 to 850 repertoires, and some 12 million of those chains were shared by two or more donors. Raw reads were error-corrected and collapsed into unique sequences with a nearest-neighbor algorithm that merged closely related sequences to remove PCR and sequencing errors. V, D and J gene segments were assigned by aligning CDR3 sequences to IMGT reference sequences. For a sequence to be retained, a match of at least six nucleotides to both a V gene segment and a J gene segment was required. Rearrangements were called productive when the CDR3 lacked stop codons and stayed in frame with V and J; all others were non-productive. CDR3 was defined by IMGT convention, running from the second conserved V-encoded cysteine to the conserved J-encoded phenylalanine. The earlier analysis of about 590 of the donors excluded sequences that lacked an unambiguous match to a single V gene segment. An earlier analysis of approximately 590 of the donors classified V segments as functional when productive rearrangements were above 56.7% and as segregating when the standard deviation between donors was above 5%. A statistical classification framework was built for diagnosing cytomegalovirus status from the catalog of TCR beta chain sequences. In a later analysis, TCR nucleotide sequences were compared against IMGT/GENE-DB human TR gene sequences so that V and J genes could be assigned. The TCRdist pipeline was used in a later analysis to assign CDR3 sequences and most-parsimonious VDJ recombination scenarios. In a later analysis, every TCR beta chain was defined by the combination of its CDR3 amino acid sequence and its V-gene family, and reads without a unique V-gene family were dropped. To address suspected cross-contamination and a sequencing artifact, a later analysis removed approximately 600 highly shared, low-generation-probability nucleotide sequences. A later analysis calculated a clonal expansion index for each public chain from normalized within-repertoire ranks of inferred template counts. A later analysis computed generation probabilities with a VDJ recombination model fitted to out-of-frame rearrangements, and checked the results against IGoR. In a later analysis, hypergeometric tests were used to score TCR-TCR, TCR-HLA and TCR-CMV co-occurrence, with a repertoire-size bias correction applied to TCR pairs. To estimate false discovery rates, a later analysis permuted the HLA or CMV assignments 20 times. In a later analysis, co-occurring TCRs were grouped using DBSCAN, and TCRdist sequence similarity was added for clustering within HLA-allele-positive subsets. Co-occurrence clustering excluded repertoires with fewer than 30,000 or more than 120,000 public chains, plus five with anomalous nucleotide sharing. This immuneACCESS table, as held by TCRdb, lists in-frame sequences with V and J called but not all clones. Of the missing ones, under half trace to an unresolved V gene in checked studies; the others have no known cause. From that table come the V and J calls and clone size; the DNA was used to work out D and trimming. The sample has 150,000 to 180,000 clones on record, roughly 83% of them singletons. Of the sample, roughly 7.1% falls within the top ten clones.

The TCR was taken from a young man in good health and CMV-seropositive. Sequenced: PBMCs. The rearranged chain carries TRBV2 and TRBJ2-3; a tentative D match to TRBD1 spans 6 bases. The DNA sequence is TGTGCCAGCAGGCCCCCACAGGGAGAGTCCACAGATACGCAGTATTTT. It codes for CASRPPQGESTDTQYF.